One and the same sample provided the 25 T cell receptor beta chains below, sequenced in a study of Ad26.COV2.S vaccination and SARS-CoV-2 variants. Sample treatment: around 19 received Ad26.COV2.S at low or high dose, single or two shots; five or six received placebo; per-sample allocation not given. Samples came from day 63 after the first vaccine or placebo injection. TCRdb keeps only in-frame clones here, not all; method: immunoSEQ multiplex PCR. The table lists a few hundred thousand clones, 90% of them singletons. The sequencing here drew on peripheral blood, taken in a trial of Ad26.COV2.S vaccine versus placebo. Receptor source: a person between 18 and 65 years old who received the Ad26.COV2.S COVID-19 vaccine or a placebo.

The chain links TRBV7-2 to TRBJ2-3, with D hard to call. Trimming shortened V by 6 bases and J by 4 bases, and 5 bases separated the two germline ends. This CDR3 contains 11 residues. The V gene's germline CDR1 is SGHTA and CDR2 FQGNSA. This chain's CDR3 is CASRESDTQYF. CDR3 nucleotide sequence: TGTGCCAGCAGGGAATCAGATACGCAGTATTTT.

V usage is TRBV7-9 and J usage is TRBJ2-1, with D possibly being TRBD2 (5 bases). The CDR3 consists of 14 residues. Deletions cut 5 bases from V and 15 bases from J, with 23 bases between. Germline lookup yields CDR1 SEHNR and CDR2 FQNEAQ (reference sequence). The CDR3 protein is CASSPTGRAPPVFF. CDR3 nucleotides: TGTGCCAGCAGCCCTACTGGGCGGGCCCCGCCTGTGTTCTTC.

The J gene is TRBJ1-3, the V gene TRBV28; D is uncertain. The CDR3 consists of 17 residues. The V end lost 0 bases, the J end lost 4 bases, and 16 bases lay between the germline ends. Germline CDR1 and CDR2: MDHEN and SYDVKM. The CDR3 loop is CASSLWEGSGLGNTIYF. The CDR3 region has the DNA TGTGCCAGCAGTTTATGGGAAGGGAGCGGCCTGGGAAACACCATATATTTT.

CDR3 bases: TGTGCCAGCAGTTTGCGGGGGTATGAGCAGTTCTTC. Amino acids: CASSLRGYEQFF. V gene TRBV27 combines with J gene TRBJ2-1; 7 bases agree with TRBD2. The CDR3 loop spans 12 amino acids. Germline lookup yields CDR1 MNHEY and CDR2 SMNVEV (reference sequence). J was trimmed by 8 bases and V by 3 bases; bases with no gene match: 1.

CDR3 region: CASSLARGPKATNEKLFF. The CDR3 DNA reads TGTGCCAGCAGCTTAGCCAGGGGCCCCAAAGCAACTAATGAAAAACTGTTTTTT. The rearrangement links TRBV7-6 to TRBJ1-4, with a weak D call TRBD1 (6 bases). Germline lookup yields CDR1 SGHVS and CDR2 FNYEAQ. CDR3 length: 18 amino acids. V was shortened by 0 bases and J by 0 bases, with 14 bases between the two germline ends.

The chain carries TRBV28 and TRBJ1-1; D is perhaps TRBD1 (6 bases). The CDR3 has 15 residues. Germline V gives CDR1 MDHEN, CDR2 SYDVKM. The V end lost 8 bases, the J end lost 1 base, and 17 bases lay between the germline ends. The CDR3 DNA reads TGTGCCAGCCGAAACGGGGGCATCGGGAACACTGAAGCTTTCTTT. Translated: CASRNGGIGNTEAFF.

The genes are TRBV7-9 and TRBJ2-7; 11 bases map to TRBD2. J lost 5 bases, V lost 2 bases, and 5 bases had no gene match. This CDR3 contains 15 residues. CDR1 is SEHNR and CDR2 is FQNEAQ in the germline V gene (reference sequence). The DNA of the CDR3 is TGTGCCAGCAGCTTAACTAGCGGGAGTTATGACGAGCAGTACTTC. Protein product: CASSLTSGSYDEQYF.

The CDR3 is CASSPQGANYGYTF. CDR3 sequence (DNA): TGTGCCAGCAGCCCGCAGGGGGCTAACTATGGCTACACCTTC. V gene TRBV3-1 (or the pseudogene TRBV3-2) combines with J gene TRBJ1-2, with 7 positions matching TRBD1. Germline assignment: CDR1 LGHDT and CDR2 YNNKEL (reference sequence). The CDR3 loop spans 14 amino acids. Trimming removed 4 bases from V and 0 bases from J; junction bases left unmatched: 2.

This clone was detected only a few times. The chain is built from TRBV6-7 and TRBJ1-5; unclear D gene. TRBV6-7 is an ORF for which the function is uncertain. V was cut by 5 bases and J by 9 bases, with 8 bases left in between. The CDR3 is 11 residues long. The CDR3 sequence is CASSHTPPQHF. For the CDR3, the DNA is TGTGCCAGCAGTCATACTCCGCCCCAGCATTTT.

The gene calls are TRBV19 and TRBJ2-1, with no clear D. Trimming took off 0 bases at V and 5 bases at J, with 11 bases between the two ends. The CDR3 has 15 amino acids. Germline CDR1 is LNHDA and CDR2 is SQIVND (reference sequence). CDR3 DNA sequence: TGTGCCAGTAGTATAGATTCTCCTTCAGACAATGAGCAGTTCTTC. It codes for CASSIDSPSDNEQFF.

This rearrangement joins TRBV18 to TRBJ1-5, with D hard to call. This CDR3 is 13 amino acids long. V was shortened by 6 bases and J by 5 bases, with 11 bases between the two germline ends. Germline V gene sequence: CDR1 KGHSH, CDR2 LQKENI. The CDR3 DNA reads TGTGCCAGCTCCCAAACAGACCATCAGCCCCAGCATTTT. The encoded protein is CASSQTDHQPQHF.

V gene TRBV2 combines with J gene TRBJ2-7, with 12 bases lining up with TRBD2. The CDR3 is 20 residues long. V was pared by 2 bases and J by 1 base, with 15 bases of the junction left unmatched. The germline V gene encodes CDR1 SNHLY and CDR2 FYNNEI. Written as DNA, the CDR3 is TGTGCCAGCAGTGAATTACCCCTCTTAGGGACTAGCGGGCGGTCCTACGAGCAGTACTTC. Amino acid sequence: CASSELPLLGTSGRSYEQYF.

A single count supports this clone. The chain couples TRBV18 to TRBJ2-7; 9 nucleotides line up with TRBD2. The CDR3 is 16 amino acids. Germline CDR1 and CDR2: KGHSH and LQKENI. V was clipped by 3 bases and J by 4 bases; unmatched bases: 10. The CDR3 is CASSPQLAGVWYEQYF. For the CDR3, the DNA is TGTGCCAGCTCACCTCAATTAGCGGGAGTATGGTACGAGCAGTACTTC.

The genes are TRBV6-5 and TRBJ1-6; no firm D call. CDR1 is MNHEY, CDR2 SVGAGI, per germline. Trimming left V 6 bases short and J 10 bases short, with 16 bases between. This CDR3 spans 14 amino acids. The CDR3 loop reads CASRQGSFHSPLHF. CDR3 coding DNA: TGTGCCAGCAGACAAGGCTCTTTCCACTCACCCCTCCACTTT.

V is TRBV6-5 and J is TRBJ1-2, with D unclear. Germline V CDR1 and CDR2: MNHEY, SVGAGI. There are 15 residues in the CDR3. V shed 6 bases and J shed 4 bases, with 18 bases lying between them. Written as DNA, the CDR3 is TGTGCCAGCAGAGGAGGAACAGACGCCTTCTATGGCTACACCTTC. It translates to CASRGGTDAFYGYTF.

This clone was seen a few times. This sequence joins TRBV2 and TRBJ2-3, with D uncertain. Trimming took 6 bases from V and 1 from J, leaving 8 bases between them. CDR1 and CDR2 from the germline V gene are SNHLY and FYNNEI. The CDR3 has 13 amino acids. The CDR3 is CASSLTGTDTQYF. CDR3 coding DNA: TGTGCCAGCAGCTTAACCGGCACAGATACGCAGTATTTT.

As for this clone: Other DNA sequences in this specimen translate into the identical CDR3. The rearrangement uses TRBV24-1 and TRBJ2-7; either TRBD1 or TRBD2 may supply D (5 bases each). This CDR3 contains 15 residues. Trimming left V 4 bases short and J 1 base short, with 13 bases between. Germline CDR1 reads KGHDR; CDR2 reads SFDVKD. The CDR3 loop reads CATSDPGTGSYEQYF. The DNA for the CDR3 is TGTGCCACCAGTGACCCCGGGACGGGGTCCTACGAGCAGTACTTC.

V usage is TRBV20-1 and J usage is TRBJ2-5, with 7 bases that match TRBD2. In germline, CDR1 is DFQATT, CDR2 SNEGSKA (reference sequence). J was trimmed by 4 bases and V by 3 bases; bases with no gene match: 8. This CDR3 has 14 amino acids. CDR3 DNA sequence: TGCAGTGCTAGTCCCCGGGAGGTAGGAGAGACCCAGTACTTC. It is translated as CSASPREVGETQYF.

The chain is built from TRBV25-1 and TRBJ2-1; no definite D call. In germline, CDR1 is MGHDK, CDR2 SYGVNS. Trimming removed 5 bases from V and 8 bases from J, with 10 bases in between. CDR3 length: 12 amino acids. The DNA of the CDR3 is TGTGCCAGCAGTTCGCTTTCCCATGAGCAGTTCTTC. This gives the protein CASSSLSHEQFF.

A single count supports this clone. The V call is TRBV5-1, the J call TRBJ1-2; 9 bases are shared with TRBD1. Unmatched junction bases numbered 21, after V lost 4 bases and J lost 8 bases. The CDR3 runs to 18 residues. The germline CDR1 and CDR2 sequences are SGHRS and YFSETQ. For the CDR3, the DNA is TGCGCCAGCAGCCGTACACCCGGACCCGGGACAGGGTTGGAGGGCTACACCTTC. Translation: CASSRTPGPGTGLEGYTF.

The chain joins TRBV25-1 to TRBJ1-6; D remains ambiguous. There are 15 residues in the CDR3. Deletions cut 4 bases from V and 0 bases from J, with 7 bases between. Germline CDR1 reads MGHDK; CDR2 reads SYGVNS. In DNA, the CDR3 is TGTGCCAGCAGTGGCGTGAGCTCCTATAATTCACCCCTCCACTTT. It yields the protein CASSGVSSYNSPLHF.

This sequence joins TRBV9 and TRBJ1-3, with D perhaps matching TRBD1 (6 bases). V was clipped by 0 bases and J by 4 bases, with 8 bases between them. Germline CDR1 and CDR2: SGDLS and YYNGEE. The CDR3 spans 14 residues. DNA for the CDR3: TGTGCCAGCAGCGTAGGGGGGGCCGGAAACACCATATATTTT. Protein sequence: CASSVGGAGNTIYF.

This clone has a single count. The chain is built from TRBV28 and TRBJ1-1, with D possibly matching TRBD1 (5 bases). The CDR3 totals 14 residues. CDR1 is MDHEN and CDR2 is SYDVKM in the germline V gene. The V end was cut by 8 bases, the J end by 5 bases, with 18 bases between. CDR3 residues: CASGLLGRRTEAFF. Written as DNA, the CDR3 is TGTGCCAGCGGCCTATTGGGGCGCAGGACTGAAGCTTTCTTT.

The rearrangement joins TRBV10-3 to TRBJ1-1; D gene uncertain. Trimming took 3 bases from V and 1 from J, leaving 9 bases between them. This CDR3 comprises 14 residues. CDR1 and CDR2 from the germline V gene are ENHRY and SYGVKD. CDR3 nucleotide sequence: TGTGCCATCAGTGACCCCGGTGAGAACACTGAAGCTTTCTTT. It is translated as CAISDPGENTEAFF.

The chain carries TRBV28 and TRBJ2-1; D ambiguous. Germline V gene lookup returns CDR1 MDHEN and CDR2 SYDVKM. This CDR3 spans 16 amino acids. Trimming cost V 4 bases and J 0 bases, with 13 bases left between them. CDR3 sequence: CASSSPFASSYNEQFF. CDR3 bases: TGTGCCAGCAGTTCCCCCTTTGCGAGCTCCTACAATGAGCAGTTCTTC. Looking up the rest from reference TRBV28 and TRBJ2-1 gives the full variable domain: DVKVTQSSRYLVKRTGEKVFLECVQDMDHENMFWYRQDPGLGLRLIYFSYDVKMKEKGDIPEGYSVSREKKERFSLILESASTNQTSMYLCASSSPFASSYNEQFFGPGTRLTVL.